Below, 27 T cell receptor beta chains from the same sample are listed, as sequenced in a study of blood T cell dynamics during melanoma immunotherapy. Method: immunoSEQ multiplex PCR; TCRdb's copy keeps in-frame clones and lacks some. Of some 4,900 clones in the sample, roughly 90% are singletons; the top ten hold approximately 29%. The sample's time point: week 3, after first cycle of checkpoint inhibitor. The material was blood, obtained from a patient treated with checkpoint blockade. Every receptor here comes from a human donor with melanoma.

V is TRBV19 and J is TRBJ1-6; D gene ambiguous. V gave up 7 bases and J gave up 6 bases, with 13 bases separating them. CDR1 is LNHDA, CDR2 SQIVND, per germline (reference sequence). The CDR3 extends over 14 amino acids. The CDR3 nucleotides are TGTGCCAGTAATCGGTATCGGGGTAATTCACCCCTCCACTTT. Translating gives CASNRYRGNSPLHF.

The J gene is TRBJ1-2, the V gene TRBV19; weak D call: TRBD1 (6 bases). The germline gives CDR1 LNHDA, CDR2 SQIVND (reference sequence). This CDR3 contains 15 residues. The V gene lost 5 bases and the J gene lost 4 bases, with 17 bases spanning the gap. For the CDR3, the DNA is TGTGCCAGTAGTCCGGGACCGGGGGGCGCCTATGGCTACACCTTC. Translated: CASSPGPGGAYGYTF.

This rearrangement joins TRBV11-2 to TRBJ2-1; D might be TRBD1 (7 bases). Germline CDR1 SGHAT, CDR2 FQNNGV. This CDR3 region has 12 residues. The V and J ends lost 5 bases and 10 bases respectively, with 12 bases between them. As DNA, the CDR3 is TGTGCCAGCAGCCCGGCGGGACAGGAGCAGTTCTTC. Its protein is CASSPAGQEQFF.

V and J are TRBV6-5 and TRBJ1-1; TRBD1 matches at 9 bases. The V gene end was trimmed by 6 bases and the J gene end by 5 bases; junction bases not matched to a gene: 7. Germline assignment: CDR1 MNHEY and CDR2 SVGAGI. The CDR3 has 14 residues. For the CDR3, the DNA is TGTGCCAGCAGCTTCGGACAGGGGAAAACTGAAGCTTTCTTT. Its protein product is CASSFGQGKTEAFF.

The V gene is TRBV5-5, the J gene TRBJ2-2; 12 positions agree with TRBD2. Germline lookup yields CDR1 SGHKS and CDR2 YYEKEE (reference sequence). With 1 base clipped from V and 6 bases from J, the junction kept 10 bases outside the gene matches. This CDR3 spans 18 amino acids. The CDR3, as DNA: TGTGCCAGCAGCTTGACCTTACCGACTAGCGGGAGTGCCGGGGAGCTGTTTTTT. Translated: CASSLTLPTSGSAGELFF.

The chain has TRBV29-1 and TRBJ2-7, with TRBD1 identical over 9 bases. Trimming cost V 6 bases and J 7 bases; bases outside gene matches: 4. This CDR3 has 11 residues. Germline V CDR1 and CDR2: SQVTM, ANQGSEA. The CDR3 sequence is CSVDRGWEQYF. CDR3 bases: TGCAGCGTGGACAGGGGTTGGGAGCAGTACTTC.

This chain links TRBV7-8 with TRBJ1-1, with 9 bases matching TRBD1. CDR3 length: 13 amino acids. The germline gives CDR1 SGHVS, CDR2 FQNEAQ. The V segment lost 3 bases and the J segment 7 bases; nucleotides outside the gene matches: 3. In DNA, the CDR3 is TGTGCCAGCAGCTTGACAGGGGGAGTTGAAGCTTTCTTT. Translated: CASSLTGGVEAFF.

The chain uses TRBV25-1 and TRBJ1-2; D is uncertain. Germline values: CDR1 MGHDK, CDR2 SYGVNS. The V end was cut by 5 bases, the J end by 1 base, with 8 bases between. The CDR3 has 13 amino acids. The CDR3 bases are TGTGCCAGCAGTCCGACTCTTAACTATGGCTACACCTTC. Its translation is CASSPTLNYGYTF.

The chain is built from TRBV5-4 and TRBJ2-7, with 7 nucleotides matching TRBD1. CDR3 length equals 13 residues. The germline CDR1 and CDR2 sequences are SGHNT and YYREEE (reference sequence). Unmatched junction bases numbered 6, after V lost 3 bases and J lost 6 bases. The CDR3 coding sequence is TGTGCCAGCAGCTCTACAGGGGTCGGCGAGCAGTACTTC. This sequence encodes CASSSTGVGEQYF.

There are a few counts of this clone. Germline and junction disagree at one end, which may indicate a read error. The CDR3 is CASSPAVVGSNTGELFF. CDR3 nucleotide sequence: TGTGCTAGCAGCCCCGCGGTTGTAGGGTCGAACACCGGGGAGCTGTTTTTT. This rearrangement joins TRBV7-7 to TRBJ2-2; no clear D. This CDR3 comprises 17 residues. Germline V gives CDR1 SSHAT, CDR2 FNYEAQ (reference sequence).

This clone was seen once. Other DNA sequences of this sample code for an identical CDR3. V gene TRBV2 combines with J gene TRBJ2-1; D is uncertain. CDR1 is SNHLY and CDR2 is FYNNEI in the germline V gene. Trimming pared 2 bases from V and 0 bases from J, leaving 8 bases between. The CDR3 is 15 residues long. This chain's CDR3 is CASSEWAASYNEQFF. The CDR3 DNA sequence: TGTGCCAGCAGTGAATGGGCGGCCTCCTACAATGAGCAGTTCTTC.

The chain combines TRBV5-1 with TRBJ2-6; TRBD1 might be the D (7 bases). From germline, CDR1 is SGHRS and CDR2 YFSETQ. The ends were cut back, 3 bases at V and 0 bases at J, with 16 bases in the middle. This CDR3 is 18 amino acids long. CDR3 loop: CASSYQGGTNSGANVLTF. CDR3 DNA: TGCGCCAGCAGCTATCAGGGGGGAACGAACTCTGGGGCCAACGTCCTGACTTTC.

This clone was counted a single time. V is TRBV6-5 and J is TRBJ1-2, with D perhaps matching TRBD1 (6 bases). The V end lost 5 bases, the J end lost 8 bases, and 18 bases lay between the germline ends. Germline V gene sequence: CDR1 MNHEY, CDR2 SVGAGI. The CDR3 runs 14 residues. The CDR3 region has the DNA TGTGCCAGCAGTCCGCCAACAGGGTTCGGGGGCTACACCTTC. As protein: CASSPPTGFGGYTF.

V usage is TRBV5-1 and J usage is TRBJ1-3, with 7 bases identical to TRBD1. This CDR3 contains 15 residues. Germline CDR1 is SGHRS and CDR2 is YFSETQ. V lost 4 bases to trimming and J lost 4 bases; unmatched junction nucleotides: 8. CDR3 nucleotides: TGCGCCAGCAGCCAAGAGACAGGGACAGGAAACACCATATATTTT. Translating gives CASSQETGTGNTIYF.

The chain has TRBV14 and TRBJ2-7; 8 nucleotides line up with TRBD1. CDR1 and CDR2 from the germline V gene are SGHDN and FVKESK. V gave up 1 base and J gave up 3 bases; unmatched junction bases: 5. The CDR3 spans 15 residues. The CDR3 coding sequence is TGTGCCAGCAGCCAAGGGGGACAGGCGTTCTACGAGCAGTACTTC. Its translation: CASSQGGQAFYEQYF.

This chain uses TRBV5-6 with TRBJ2-3, with D unresolved. Trimming shortened V by 2 bases and J by 1 base, and 8 bases separated the two germline ends. The CDR3 contains 14 residues. CDR1 and CDR2 (germline): SGHDT, YYEEEE. DNA of the CDR3: TGTGCCAGCAGCTTTGTGATGGGCACAGATACGCAGTATTTT. Its protein is CASSFVMGTDTQYF.

The chain couples TRBV5-1 to TRBJ2-5, with D possibly matching TRBD1 (5 bases). V gave up 3 bases and J gave up 4 bases, with 7 bases separating them. Germline V gene lookup returns CDR1 SGHRS and CDR2 YFSETQ. The CDR3 has 12 amino acids. The CDR3 sequence is CASSSDRETQYF. DNA of the CDR3: TGCGCCAGCAGCTCCGACAGAGAGACCCAGTACTTC.

By sample share, this clone is large. The chain recombines TRBV4-2 with TRBJ2-5, with 9 positions matching TRBD2. V gave up 0 bases and J gave up 5 bases; unmatched junction bases: 13. This CDR3 contains 18 residues. The germline gives CDR1 LGHNA, CDR2 YNFKEQ. CDR3 protein: CASSQDGGGRAYLETQYF. As DNA, the CDR3 is TGTGCCAGCAGCCAAGACGGGGGCGGGAGGGCCTATTTGGAGACCCAGTACTTC.

This chain joins TRBV20-1 and TRBJ2-1; 8 bases fit TRBD2. Germline V gene data show CDR1 as DFQATT and CDR2 as SNEGSKA (reference sequence). V lost 2 bases, J lost 9 bases, and 0 bases stayed unmatched. CDR3 size: 11 residues. The CDR3: CSARSGSEQFF. Here the CDR3 DNA reads TGCAGTGCTAGAAGCGGGAGTGAGCAGTTCTTC.

This clone appeared once. This chain uses TRBV19 with TRBJ2-3; 13 nucleotides line up with TRBD2. Germline V CDR1 and CDR2: LNHDA, SQIVND (reference sequence). The CDR3 sequence is 20 residues long. V trimming: 7 bases; J trimming: 0 bases; junction bases outside the gene matches: 16. The CDR3 reads CASKGLRTSGSRSSTDTQYF. CDR3 coding DNA: TGTGCCAGTAAGGGTTTGAGGACTAGCGGGAGTCGGTCTAGCACAGATACGCAGTATTTT.

This clone was counted only a few times. V gene TRBV5-8 combines with J gene TRBJ2-7; TRBD2 matches at 11 bases. The CDR3 is made up of 14 amino acids. V lost 1 base to trimming and J lost 5 bases; unmatched junction nucleotides: 2. CDR1 is SGHTS and CDR2 is YDEGEE in the germline V gene. CDR3 in DNA: TGTGCCAGCAGCTTGACTAGCGGGAGAGACGAGCAGTACTTC. Translated, it gives CASSLTSGRDEQYF.

The chain recombines TRBV6-5 with TRBJ2-1; 8 positions agree with TRBD2. The CDR3 totals 15 residues. V lost 6 bases, J lost 4 bases, and 8 bases stayed unmatched. Germline values: CDR1 MNHEY, CDR2 SVGAGI. DNA for the CDR3: TGTGCCAGCAGCCCGAAAGCGGGAGCGTACAATGAGCAGTTCTTC. It translates to CASSPKAGAYNEQFF.

V gene TRBV5-6 combines with J gene TRBJ2-3; 9 bases map to TRBD2. Germline V gene lookup returns CDR1 SGHDT and CDR2 YYEEEE. The CDR3 totals 14 residues. The V segment lost 2 bases and the J segment 4 bases; nucleotides outside the gene matches: 2. This chain's CDR3 is CASSFGLASDTQYF. For the CDR3, the DNA is TGTGCCAGCAGCTTCGGACTAGCGTCAGATACGCAGTATTTT.

The chain has TRBV5-4 and TRBJ1-4; 7 bases match TRBD1. V lost 3 bases, J lost 2 bases, and 7 bases stayed unmatched. Per the germline V gene, CDR1 is SGHNT and CDR2 is YYREEE (reference sequence). The CDR3 has 16 residues. The CDR3 loop reads CASSSDRDGTNEKLFF. CDR3 sequence (DNA): TGTGCCAGCAGCTCCGACAGGGACGGGACTAATGAAAAACTGTTTTTT. Drawing the rest from reference TRBV5-4 and TRBJ1-4, the complete variable domain is ETGVTQSPTHLIKTRGQQVTLRCSSQSGHNTVSWYQQALGQGPQFIFQYYREEENGRGNFPPRFSGLQFPNYSSELNVNALELDDSALYLCASSSDRDGTNEKLFFGSGTQLSVL.

This clone occurred a few times. The chain has TRBV28 and TRBJ1-2; D may be TRBD1 (6 bases). Trimming left V 3 bases short and J 4 bases short, with 15 bases between. The germline CDR1 and CDR2 sequences are MDHEN and SYDVKM. The CDR3 has 15 amino acids. The CDR3 DNA is TGTGCCAGCAGTTTCCCGCGGTGGGGGGCCTATGGCTACACCTTC. As protein: CASSFPRWGAYGYTF.

The chain links TRBV5-1 to TRBJ2-5; 11 bases map to TRBD1. The last part of the DNA fits TRBJ2-7 better; the J call may be wrong. The CDR3 is made up of 15 amino acids. Germline V CDR1 and CDR2: SGHRS, YFSETQ. CDR3 coding DNA: TGCGCCAGCAGCCCGACGGACAGGGGGCTATACGAGCAGTACTTC. This codes for CASSPTDRGLYEQYF.

The CDR3 bases are TGTGCCAGCCAAAAGAGGGGCCTCACGGGAACTGAAGCTTTCTTT. Encoded protein: CASQKRGLTGTEAFF. This chain connects TRBV11-2 to TRBJ1-1, with D perhaps TRBD1 (5 bases). The germline gives CDR1 SGHAT, CDR2 FQNNGV. The ends were cut back, 8 bases at V and 5 bases at J, with 21 bases in the middle. The CDR3 loop spans 15 amino acids.